This TCR beta chain was captured by sequencing in a study of lymphopenia after photon versus proton radiotherapy. Notes on the study in general: Proton therapy kept repertoires fairly stable, unlike photons, which gained effector/memory cells. Oligoclonal CD8+ Temra expansion after nadir drove photon patients' diversity drop.

This clone was counted many times. The antigen is not known. The method was immunoSEQ multiplex PCR; TCRdb's version includes in-frame clones alone and lacks a portion of them. Among 50,000 to 70,000 clones listed, about 85% were seen once. This clonotype was sampled from a man older than 75 with esophageal cancer. The material sequenced was peripheral blood, taken from a patient treated with proton-based radiotherapy.

This CDR3 reads CASSTRDGSYEQYF. The DNA for the CDR3 is TGTGCCAGTAGTACCAGGGACGGCTCCTACGAGCAGTACTTC. The chain has TRBV19 and TRBJ2-7; the D call may be TRBD1 or TRBD2 (5 bases each). Trimming removed 4 bases at V and 0 bases at J, with 10 bases between. CDR3 length equals 14 residues. Germline-derived CDR1 and CDR2 are LNHDA and SQIVND (reference sequence).